The 15 T cell receptor beta chains below were found in one sample sequenced in a study of T cell responses to AZD1222 COVID-19 vaccine. TCRdb's copy holds only in-frame clones and misses some; the assay was immunoSEQ multiplex PCR. The data hold approximately 150,000 clones, with more than 85% observed a single time. Sequences were derived from peripheral blood, sampled on day 0 of AZD1222 vaccination. The receptors shown here come from an adult in good health.

The chain joins TRBV21-1 to TRBJ2-7; the DNA was not compared with TRBD2, the D call given in the table. TRBV21-1 is a recognized pseudogene. The CDR3 runs to 16 residues. CDR3 loop: CASSCKTSGSCYEQYF. The CDR3 DNA follows: TGTGCCAGCAGCTGTAAAACTAGCGGGTCCTGCTACGAGCAGTACTTC.

The chain carries TRBV19 and TRBJ1-1; D unresolved. The CDR3 is made up of 13 amino acids. The V gene's germline CDR1 is LNHDA and CDR2 SQIVND (reference sequence). Trimming took off 3 bases at V and 4 bases at J, with 9 bases between the two ends. The CDR3 loop is CASSMRVLTEAFF. CDR3 DNA: TGTGCCAGTAGTATGCGGGTCCTCACTGAAGCTTTCTTT.

V and J are TRBV2 and TRBJ2-7; D is perhaps TRBD2 (6 bases). Per the germline V gene, CDR1 is SNHLY and CDR2 is FYNNEI. Trimming removed 7 bases from V and 2 bases from J, with 18 bases in between. The CDR3 extends over 15 amino acids. The CDR3 DNA is TGTGCCAGCACCCCGGGAGCCGGGAATACCTACGAGCAGTACTTC. It yields the protein CASTPGAGNTYEQYF.

The chain combines TRBV6-7 with TRBJ1-1; D perhaps matches TRBD1 (5 bases). TRBV6-7 is an ORF; its function is uncertain. V lost 10 bases and J lost 0, with 12 bases in between. The CDR3 extends over 13 amino acids. CDR3 in amino acids: CAITGQVNTEAFF. CDR3 bases: TGTGCCATCACCGGACAAGTGAACACTGAAGCTTTCTTT.

The chain has TRBV11-2 and TRBJ2-1, with 8 positions matching TRBD2. This CDR3 contains 14 residues. V lost 6 bases, J lost 4 bases, and 5 bases stayed unmatched. In germline, CDR1 is SGHAT, CDR2 FQNNGV. CDR3 DNA sequence: TGTGCCAGCAGGTTACTAGCGGAGTACAATGAGCAGTTCTTC. This translates into CASRLLAEYNEQFF.

The chain joins TRBV27 to TRBJ2-7; D gene ambiguous. Germline CDR1 and CDR2: MNHEY and SMNVEV (reference sequence). CDR3 length: 14 residues. The CDR3 DNA is TGTGCGAGACCCCGTCCTCTGGTAGCCTACGAGCAGTACTTC. Amino acids: CARPRPLVAYEQYF.

The genes are TRBV7-9 and TRBJ1-2, with D hard to call. Germline loops: CDR1 SEHNR, CDR2 FQNEAQ (reference sequence). The CDR3 is made up of 15 amino acids. The V and J ends lost 4 bases and 5 bases respectively, with 17 bases between them. The CDR3 is CASSSSLFTNYGYTF. As DNA, the CDR3 is TGTGCCAGCAGCTCAAGCCTATTTACGAATTATGGCTACACCTTC.

The rearrangement uses TRBV12-3 or TRBV12-4 and TRBJ2-2; D might be TRBD1 (5 bases). With 7 bases removed from V and 6 bases from J, the gap between germline ends came to 12 bases. This CDR3 is 13 amino acids long. CDR3 protein: CASIYEGAGELFF. The CDR3 nucleotides are TGTGCCAGCATCTACGAAGGGGCCGGGGAGCTGTTTTTT.

The chain recombines TRBV4-1 with TRBJ2-7; D perhaps matches TRBD1 (6 bases). V was shortened by 1 base and J by 5 bases, with 15 bases between the two germline ends. CDR3 size: 15 residues. CDR1 is MGHRA and CDR2 is YSYEKL in the germline V gene. The CDR3 nucleotides read TGCGCCAGCAGCCAAGTGACAGGCTTTGCCGACGAGCAGTACTTC. Its translation: CASSQVTGFADEQYF.

This chain uses TRBV5-1 with TRBJ1-4, with D unresolved. The CDR3 totals 15 residues. V lost 4 bases and J 3 bases, leaving 13 bases between the germline ends. Germline lookup yields CDR1 SGHRS and CDR2 YFSETQ. Here the CDR3 DNA reads TGCGCCAGCAGCGGTCAGGATTTAGCTAATGAAAAACTGTTTTTT. It translates to CASSGQDLANEKLFF.

The J gene is TRBJ1-4, the V gene TRBV7-2; a possible D gene is TRBD1 (5 bases). The ends were cut back, 4 bases at V and 0 bases at J, with 9 bases in the middle. CDR1 is SGHTA and CDR2 is FQGNSA in the germline V gene. The CDR3 has 15 amino acids. The CDR3 coding sequence is TGTGCCAGCAGCTCCTTGGACACAACTAATGAAAAACTGTTTTTT. It specifies CASSSLDTTNEKLFF.

This chain joins TRBV6-5 and TRBJ1-2; 8 nucleotides agree with TRBD1. This CDR3 is 15 amino acids long. V lost 6 bases, J lost 6 bases, and 12 bases stayed unmatched. The germline CDR1 and CDR2 sequences are MNHEY and SVGAGI. This CDR3 is CASSPLSGTGDGYTF. In nucleotides, the CDR3 is TGTGCCAGCAGCCCCCTTAGTGGGACAGGCGATGGCTACACCTTC.

The CDR3 protein is CASSPTGTSGYEQYF. CDR3 nucleotides: TGCGCCAGCAGTCCTACCGGGACTAGCGGCTACGAGCAGTACTTC. The chain uses TRBV5-1 and TRBJ2-7; 11 bases map to TRBD2. The J segment lost 3 bases and the V segment lost 5 bases, leaving 7 bases of the junction unmatched. In germline, CDR1 is SGHRS, CDR2 YFSETQ. The CDR3 runs to 15 residues.

This chain's CDR3 is CASIADRTSGRSNEQFF. DNA for the CDR3: TGTGCCAGCATTGCCGATCGGACTAGCGGGAGGAGCAATGAGCAGTTCTTC. This chain uses TRBV5-8 with TRBJ2-1, with TRBD2 matching 14 bases. Germline V lookup: CDR1 SGHTS, CDR2 YDEGEE. V was clipped by 6 bases and J by 6 bases; unmatched bases: 11. This CDR3 has 17 residues.

The rearrangement links TRBV5-1 to TRBJ2-5; the D gene could be TRBD1 or TRBD2 (5 bases each). The CDR3 runs to 14 residues. V shed 0 bases and J shed 4 bases, with 10 bases lying between them. CDR1 and CDR2 (germline): SGHRS, YFSETQ. CDR3 bases: TGCGCCAGCAGCTTGGAAGCGAGGGGAGAGACCCAGTACTTC. Translation gives CASSLEARGETQYF.